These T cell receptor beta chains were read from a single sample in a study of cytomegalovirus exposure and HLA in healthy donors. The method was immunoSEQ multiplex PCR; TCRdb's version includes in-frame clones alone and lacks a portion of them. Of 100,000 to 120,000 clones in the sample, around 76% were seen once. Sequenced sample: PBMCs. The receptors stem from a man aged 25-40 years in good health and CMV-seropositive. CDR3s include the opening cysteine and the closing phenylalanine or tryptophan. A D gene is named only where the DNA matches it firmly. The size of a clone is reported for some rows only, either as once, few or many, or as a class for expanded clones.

CDR3aa: CATGLADGEQFF
CDR3nt: TGTGCCACCGGACTAGCGGACGGTGAGCAGTTCTTC
v_gene: TRBV28
j_gene: TRBJ2-1
d_gene: TRBD2
abundance: NA

CDR3aa: CASSQSLGGPDNEQYF
CDR3nt: TGCGCCAGCAGTCAATCGTTGGGGGGTCCCGATAACGAGCAGTACTTC
v_gene: TRBV23-1
j_gene: TRBJ2-7
d_gene: NA
abundance: NA

CDR3aa: CASSPTGGHGVQETQYF
CDR3nt: TGTGCCAGCAGCCCAACAGGGGGCCATGGAGTCCAAGAGACCCAGTACTTC
v_gene: TRBV9
j_gene: TRBJ2-5
d_gene: TRBD1
abundance: NA

CDR3aa: CAWKVAGGSYEQYF
CDR3nt: TGTGCCTGGAAAGTTGCGGGGGGTAGTTACGAGCAGTACTTC
v_gene: TRBV30
j_gene: TRBJ2-7
d_gene: TRBD2
abundance: NA

CDR3aa: CASTWTANTEAFF
CDR3nt: TGTGCCAGCACGTGGACAGCGAACACTGAAGCTTTCTTT
v_gene: TRBV6-1
j_gene: TRBJ1-1
d_gene: NA
abundance: NA

CDR3aa: CASSQAPQGRGGNTEAFF
CDR3nt: TGCGCCAGCAGCCAAGCGCCACAGGGTCGGGGGGGGAACACTGAAGCTTTCTTT
v_gene: TRBV4-3
j_gene: TRBJ1-1
d_gene: NA
abundance: NA

CDR3aa: CASSPGEGYEQYF
CDR3nt: TGCGCCAGCAGCCCGGGGGAGGGGTACGAGCAGTACTTC
v_gene: TRBV5-1
j_gene: TRBJ2-7
d_gene: TRBD2
abundance: NA

CDR3aa: CASSFRDGGTDTQYF
CDR3nt: TGTGCCAGCAGCTTTCGGGACGGAGGGACAGATACGCAGTATTTT
v_gene: TRBV11-1
j_gene: TRBJ2-3
d_gene: NA
abundance: once

CDR3aa: CASSFRDRTSREQYF
CDR3nt: TGTGCCAGCAGTTTCCGGGACAGGACTTCGCGGGAGCAGTACTTC
v_gene: TRBV5-5
j_gene: TRBJ2-7
d_gene: TRBD1
abundance: NA

CDR3aa: CASSPTRGMETQYF
CDR3nt: TGCGCCAGCAGCCCCACGAGGGGGATGGAGACCCAGTACTTC
v_gene: TRBV5-1
j_gene: TRBJ2-5
d_gene: NA
abundance: once

CDR3aa: CASSYGSGGTDTQYF
CDR3nt: TGTGCCAGCAGTTACGGTAGCGGGGGCACAGATACGCAGTATTTT
v_gene: TRBV6-5
j_gene: TRBJ2-3
d_gene: TRBD2
abundance: NA

CDR3aa: CASSYSIQARGEKLFF
CDR3nt: TGTGCCAGCAGTTACTCGATTCAAGCTAGGGGCGAAAAACTGTTTTTT
v_gene: TRBV6-5
j_gene: TRBJ1-4
d_gene: NA
abundance: NA

CDR3aa: CASSPSGTSGGIAGELFF
CDR3nt: TGTGCCAGCAGCCCAAGCGGGACTAGCGGGGGGATCGCCGGGGAGCTGTTTTTT
v_gene: TRBV7-9
j_gene: TRBJ2-2
d_gene: TRBD2
abundance: NA

CDR3aa: CASSRQDPDSPLHF
CDR3nt: TGTGCCAGCAGCCGACAGGATCCCGATTCACCCCTCCACTTT
v_gene: TRBV7-9
j_gene: TRBJ1-6
d_gene: NA
abundance: few

CDR3aa: CASSLEGAGEQYF
CDR3nt: TGTGCCAGCAGTTTAGAAGGGGCTGGCGAGCAGTACTTC
v_gene: TRBV27
j_gene: TRBJ2-7
d_gene: NA
abundance: NA

CDR3aa: CASSFNIGGSYEQYF
CDR3nt: TGTGCCAGCAGCTTTAACATAGGCGGATCCTACGAGCAGTACTTC
v_gene: TRBV7-8
j_gene: TRBJ2-7
d_gene: NA
abundance: once

CDR3aa: CASSQEGGGAYGTGELFF
CDR3nt: TGTGCCAGCAGCCAAGAAGGCGGGGGGGCCTACGGCACCGGGGAGCTGTTTTTT
v_gene: TRBV4-2
j_gene: TRBJ2-2
d_gene: TRBD2
abundance: NA

CDR3aa: CASSPVRGTGAYEQYF
CDR3nt: TGTGCCAGCAGCCCGGTTCGAGGGACAGGGGCCTACGAGCAGTACTTC
v_gene: TRBV7-9
j_gene: TRBJ2-7
d_gene: TRBD1
abundance: few

CDR3aa: CASSLVQGTEAFF
CDR3nt: TGTGCCAGCAGCTTGGTACAGGGTACTGAAGCTTTCTTT
v_gene: TRBV5-6
j_gene: TRBJ1-1
d_gene: NA
abundance: NA

CDR3aa: CASAEGSNQPQHF
CDR3nt: TGTGCCAGCGCTGAGGGTAGCAATCAGCCCCAGCATTTT
v_gene: TRBV18
j_gene: TRBJ1-5
d_gene: NA
abundance: few

CDR3aa: CASSVSGSGGGPSYEQYF
CDR3nt: TGTGCCAGCAGCGTAAGTGGCTCGGGCGGGGGACCGTCCTACGAGCAGTACTTC
v_gene: TRBV9
j_gene: TRBJ2-7
d_gene: TRBD2
abundance: NA

CDR3aa: CASSYRGNQPQHF
CDR3nt: TGTGCCAGCAGCTACCGGGGCAATCAGCCCCAGCATTTT
v_gene: TRBV5-5
j_gene: TRBJ1-5
d_gene: NA
abundance: NA

CDR3aa: CASSQGGTGRYEQYF
CDR3nt: TGCGCCAGCAGCCAGGGCGGGACAGGGAGGTACGAGCAGTACTTC
v_gene: TRBV4-1
j_gene: TRBJ2-7
d_gene: TRBD1
abundance: NA

CDR3aa: CATSRVGTGGNYGYTF
CDR3nt: TGTGCCACCAGCAGGGTAGGGACAGGGGGTAACTATGGCTACACCTTC
v_gene: TRBV15
j_gene: TRBJ1-2
d_gene: TRBD1
abundance: NA